Presented here are 15 T cell receptor beta chains from one specimen sequenced in a study of beta chain features in type 1 diabetes. TCRB transcripts that were expressed got sequenced, as all of the isolated RNA had been reverse transcribed. The data were produced by immunoSEQ multiplex PCR, yet TCRdb's version contains in-frame clones alone and is incomplete. The sample holds hundreds of thousands of clones, about 15% seen once. Material: central memory CD4+ T cells from blood. Every receptor here comes from a man younger than 45 in good health.

A few counts support this clone. The V gene is TRBV18, the J gene TRBJ2-2; no clear D gene. CDR1 is KGHSH, CDR2 LQKENI, per germline. This CDR3 is built from 13 residues. Trimming removed 5 bases from V and 6 bases from J, with 10 bases in between. CDR3 DNA: TGTGCCAGCTCAACCCAGCCAGCCGGGGAGCTGTTTTTT. It is translated as CASSTQPAGELFF. The variable domain in full, with the rest retrieved from reference TRBV18 and TRBJ2-2, is NAGVMQNPRHLVRRRGQEARLRCSPMKGHSHVYWYRQLPEEGLKFMVYLQKENIIDESGMPKERFSAEFPKEGPSILRIQQVVRGDSAAYFCASSTQPAGELFFGEGSRLTVL.

The V call is TRBV5-1, the J call TRBJ1-2; 7 positions match TRBD1. CDR3 length equals 12 residues. V trimming: 5 bases; J trimming: 7 bases; junction bases outside the gene matches: 5. Germline V gene sequence: CDR1 SGHRS, CDR2 YFSETQ. CDR3 protein: CASSYDRAGYTF. The CDR3 bases are TGCGCCAGCAGTTATGACAGGGCTGGCTACACCTTC. Together with reference TRBV5-1 and TRBJ1-2, the CDR3 gives the full variable domain: KAGVTQTPRYLIKTRGQQVTLSCSPISGHRSVSWYQQTPGQGLQFLFEYFSETQRNKGNFPGRFSGRQFSNSRSEMNVSTLELGDSALYLCASSYDRAGYTFGSGTRLTVV.

The sample holds many counts of this clone. The DNA of the CDR3 is TGCGCCGCCCCCGGCCAGGGAGGGATGAACGAGCAGTACGTC. It translates to CAAPGQGGMNEQYV. The V and J genes are TRBV5-1 and TRBJ2-7; TRBD2 matches 7 bases. CDR1 is SGHRS, CDR2 YFSETQ, per germline. Losses at the gene ends were 10 bases for V and 5 bases for J; bases not matched to a gene: 15. CDR3 size: 14 residues.

This clone was observed a handful of times. The chain carries TRBV19 and TRBJ2-3; 9 positions match TRBD2. This CDR3 is built from 15 residues. The germline gives CDR1 LNHDA, CDR2 SQIVND (reference sequence). With V trimmed by 2 bases and J by 4 bases, 4 bases remained unmatched. In DNA form, the CDR3 reads TGTGCCAGTAGTATAAGAGCGGGAGGCCCAGATACGCAGTATTTT. This translates into CASSIRAGGPDTQYF.

This clone occurred many times. The chain is built from TRBV5-4 and TRBJ2-6; TRBD1 agrees at 8 bases. The CDR3 spans 15 residues. In germline, CDR1 is SGHNT, CDR2 YYREEE (reference sequence). V gave up 4 bases and J gave up 4 bases; unmatched junction bases: 4. CDR3 DNA sequence: TGTGCCAGCAGCGAGGGACAGGTGGGGGCCAACGTCCTGACTTTC. It is translated as CASSEGQVGANVLTF.

The genes are TRBV7-9 and TRBJ2-1; D remains ambiguous. Trimming removed 5 bases from V and 6 bases from J, with 8 bases in between. CDR1 is SEHNR and CDR2 is FQNEAQ in the germline V gene (reference sequence). The CDR3 totals 12 residues. In DNA form, the CDR3 reads TGTGCCAGCAGCACTGACACCAATGAGCAGTTCTTC. This gives the protein CASSTDTNEQFF. Drawing the rest from reference TRBV7-9 and TRBJ2-1, the complete variable domain is DTGVSQNPRHKITKRGQNVTFRCDPISEHNRLYWYRQTLGQGPEFLTYFQNEAQLEKSRLLSDRFSAERPKGSFSTLEIQRTEQGDSAMYLCASSTDTNEQFFGPGTRLTVL.

V and J are TRBV30 and TRBJ1-2, with a tentative D call TRBD1 (6 bases). Trimming pared 4 bases from V and 8 bases from J, leaving 14 bases between. The CDR3 covers 12 residues. CDR1 is GTSNPN, CDR2 SVGIG, per germline (reference sequence). The CDR3: CAWMGAKRGYTF. CDR3 DNA: TGTGCCTGGATGGGGGCTAAGCGGGGCTACACCTTC.

J is TRBJ2-2 and V is TRBV2; TRBD2 agrees at 12 bases. Germline V CDR1 and CDR2: SNHLY, FYNNEI. The CDR3 loop spans 15 amino acids. V lost 7 bases to trimming and J lost 4 bases; unmatched junction nucleotides: 4. CDR3 nucleotides: TGTGCCAGCAAAGGGGGACTAGCGGGCACCGGGGAGCTGTTTTTT. It yields the protein CASKGGLAGTGELFF.

The chain links TRBV29-1 to TRBJ1-3; possible D gene TRBD1, 5 bases. The V end lost 4 bases, the J end lost 0 bases, and 7 bases lay between the germline ends. CDR1 and CDR2 from the germline V gene are SQVTM and ANQGSEA. CDR3 length equals 13 residues. The chain's CDR3 is CSVGGVSGNTIYF. Here the CDR3 DNA reads TGCAGCGTTGGGGGGGTCTCTGGAAACACCATATATTTT. The whole variable domain, filled in from reference TRBV29-1 and TRBJ1-3, reads SAVISQKPSRDICQRGTSLTIQCQVDSQVTMMFWYRQQPGQSLTLIATANQGSEATYESGFVIDKFPISRPNLTFSTLTVSNMSPEDSSIYLCSVGGVSGNTIYFGEGSWLTVV.

This chain links TRBV6-6 with TRBJ2-1; D is unclear. This CDR3 contains 10 residues. Germline CDR1 MNHNY, CDR2 SVGAGI (reference sequence). The V end lost 5 bases, the J end lost 15 bases, and 11 bases lay between the germline ends. This CDR3 is CASSTETTFF. In DNA, the CDR3 is TGTGCCAGCAGTACAGAGACAACGTTCTTC.

In its sample, this clone was seen many times. In nucleotides, the CDR3 is TGTGCCAGCTCGATCGGGGCTTTCTTT. Translated: CASSIGAFF. The gene calls are TRBV18 and TRBJ1-1; D remains ambiguous. CDR1 and CDR2 (germline): KGHSH, LQKENI. The CDR3 length is 9 residues. Trimming left V 6 bases short and J 11 bases short, with 7 bases between.

Note on this clone: A read error may explain this, as a much larger clone is one base away. The rearrangement joins TRBV7-9 to TRBJ2-3; no clear D. The CDR3 is 12 amino acids. Germline lookup yields CDR1 SEHNR and CDR2 FQNEAQ (reference sequence). Between the trimmed V and J ends, which lost 5 bases and 1 base, there was a span of 4 bases. This CDR3 is CASSPGTDTQYF. In DNA, the CDR3 is TGTGCCAGCAGCCCCGGCACAGATACGCAGTATTTT. Full variable domain (outside the CDR3, taken from reference TRBV7-9 and TRBJ2-3): DTGVSQNPRHKITKRGQNVTFRCDPISEHNRLYWYRQTLGQGPEFLTYFQNEAQLEKSRLLSDRFSAERPKGSFSTLEIQRTEQGDSAMYLCASSPGTDTQYFGPGTRLTVL.

This clone was detected ten times or more. The V and J genes are TRBV5-4 and TRBJ1-1, with D possibly matching TRBD1 (5 bases). The V end lost 4 bases, the J end lost 8 bases, and 15 bases lay between the germline ends. The germline V gene encodes CDR1 SGHNT and CDR2 YYREEE (reference sequence). CDR3 length equals 13 residues. CDR3 loop: CASSQTVSSEAFF. The CDR3 region has the DNA TGTGCCAGCAGCCAGACAGTTTCTAGCGAAGCTTTCTTT.

A few counts support this clone. The J gene is TRBJ2-1, the V gene TRBV7-2, with D possibly matching TRBD1 (5 bases). Trimming left V 1 base short and J 7 bases short, with 14 bases between. Germline loops: CDR1 SGHTA, CDR2 FQGNSA. The length of the CDR3 is 15 residues. CDR3 amino acids: CASSLDSRRVNEQFF. Here the CDR3 DNA reads TGTGCCAGCAGCTTAGACTCCCGCAGGGTTAATGAGCAGTTCTTC.

The chain combines TRBV5-4 with TRBJ2-1; TRBD1 matches at 9 bases. CDR3 size: 13 residues. Germline lookup yields CDR1 SGHNT and CDR2 YYREEE (reference sequence). V was clipped by 2 bases and J by 15 bases; unmatched bases: 9. This CDR3 is CASSLDPGTGLFF. CDR3 sequence (DNA): TGTGCCAGCAGCTTAGACCCCGGGACAGGGTTGTTCTTC.